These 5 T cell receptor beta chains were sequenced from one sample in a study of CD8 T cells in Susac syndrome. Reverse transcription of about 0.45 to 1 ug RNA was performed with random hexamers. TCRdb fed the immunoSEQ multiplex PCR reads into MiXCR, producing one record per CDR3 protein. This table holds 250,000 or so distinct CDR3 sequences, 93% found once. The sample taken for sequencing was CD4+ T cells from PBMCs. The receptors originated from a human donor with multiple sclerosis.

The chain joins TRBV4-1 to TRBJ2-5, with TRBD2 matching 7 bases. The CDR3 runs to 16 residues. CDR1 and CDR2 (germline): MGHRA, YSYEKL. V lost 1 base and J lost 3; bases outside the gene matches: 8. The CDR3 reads CASSQAPGGRKETQYF. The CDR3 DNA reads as TGCGCCAGCAGCCAAGCCCCGGGGGGTCGAAAAGAGACCCAGTACTTC.

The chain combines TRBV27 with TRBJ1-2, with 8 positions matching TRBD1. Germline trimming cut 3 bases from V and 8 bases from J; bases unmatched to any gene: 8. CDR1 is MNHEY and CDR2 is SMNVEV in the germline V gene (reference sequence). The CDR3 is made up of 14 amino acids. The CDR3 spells CASSFGQGMGGYTF. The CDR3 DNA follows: TGTGCCAGCAGTTTCGGACAGGGCATGGGGGGCTACACCTTC.

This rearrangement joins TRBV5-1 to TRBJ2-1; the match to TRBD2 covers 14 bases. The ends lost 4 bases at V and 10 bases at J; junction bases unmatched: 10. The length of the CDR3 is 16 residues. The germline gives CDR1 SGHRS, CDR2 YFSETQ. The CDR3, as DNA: TGCGCCAGCAGCCTTCCGGGACTAGCGGGAGTTGGGGAGCAGTTCTTC. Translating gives CASSLPGLAGVGEQFF.

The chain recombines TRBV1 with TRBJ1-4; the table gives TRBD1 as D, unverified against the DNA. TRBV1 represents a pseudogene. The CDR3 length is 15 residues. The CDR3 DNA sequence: TGCACCAGCAGCTCGAGGGACAGTAGTCTCCCCGGTCTGTTTTTT. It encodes CTSSSRDSSLPGLFF.

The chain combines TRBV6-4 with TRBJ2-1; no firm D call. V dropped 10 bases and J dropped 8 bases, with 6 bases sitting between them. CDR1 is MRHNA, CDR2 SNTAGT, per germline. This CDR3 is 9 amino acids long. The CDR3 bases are TGTGCCACCCGGGATGAGCAGTTCTTC. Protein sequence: CATRDEQFF.